This T cell receptor (beta chain) was captured by sequencing in a study of cytotoxic CD8 clonotypes in ibrutinib-treated CLL. Clones were read by immunoSEQ multiplex PCR, and TCRdb kept only the in-frame ones, dropping some. There are about 68,000 clones in the sample; around 65% occur only once, and around 5.8% lies in the top ten. Germline V gene data show CDR1 as SGHTA and CDR2 as FQGNSA. The CDR3 extends over 15 amino acids. V lost 5 bases to trimming and J lost 5 bases, with 18 bases between them. The source of this sequence is a human donor with chronic lymphocytic leukemia. The specimen comprised PBMCs, sampled after 12 months of ibrutinib treatment. The rearrangement uses TRBV7-2 and TRBJ2-5; D might be TRBD1 (5 bases). DNA of the CDR3: TGTGCCAGCAGCCCTACCCTCAGGGTACAGGAGACCCAGTACTTC. It yields the protein CASSPTLRVQETQYF.